The 9 T cell receptor beta chains below come from one sample, sequenced in a study of blood T cell repertoires in COVID-19. TCRdb's copy holds only in-frame clones and misses some; the assay was immunoSEQ multiplex PCR. The table has about 230,000 clones, under 90% seen once. Sequenced material: PBMCs or T cells enriched from blood (not recorded which). The receptor set was obtained from a man in his sixties who had recovered from COVID-19.

This clone was counted once. The rearrangement links TRBV29-1 to TRBJ2-5; a possible D gene is TRBD2 (6 bases). V was cut by 3 bases and J by 3 bases, with 11 bases left in between. The CDR3 is made up of 13 amino acids. Germline V CDR1 and CDR2: SQVTM, ANQGSEA. The CDR3 loop reads CSVEPGAKETQYF. The CDR3 coding sequence is TGCAGCGTTGAGCCGGGAGCAAAAGAGACCCAGTACTTC.

This chain joins TRBV29-1 and TRBJ1-4; 8 bases map to TRBD1. The CDR3 contains 14 residues. Germline values: CDR1 SQVTM, CDR2 ANQGSEA. V was clipped by 3 bases and J by 4 bases; unmatched bases: 4. The CDR3 protein is CSVDVTGGNEKLFF. CDR3 nucleotides: TGCAGCGTTGATGTTACAGGGGGTAATGAAAAACTGTTTTTT.

The gene calls are TRBV19 and TRBJ2-3; 7 bases are shared with TRBD1. This CDR3 region has 16 residues. V trimming: 0 bases; J trimming: 3 bases; junction bases outside the gene matches: 6. CDR1 and CDR2 from the germline V gene are LNHDA and SQIVND (reference sequence). This chain's CDR3 is CASSIDGTEITDTQYF. CDR3 coding DNA: TGTGCCAGTAGTATAGATGGGACAGAAATTACAGATACGCAGTATTTT.

The rearrangement links TRBV7-2 to TRBJ1-5; 8 bases fit TRBD1. The CDR3 length is 15 residues. Germline V lookup: CDR1 SGHTA, CDR2 FQGNSA. J was trimmed by 6 bases and V by 1 base; bases with no gene match: 5. The CDR3 bases are TGTGCCAGCAGCTTAGATTTGACAGGGGTTCAGCCCCAGCATTTT. This encodes CASSLDLTGVQPQHF.

This rearrangement joins TRBV4-3 to TRBJ1-4, with a tentative D call TRBD1 (6 bases). The length of the CDR3 is 15 residues. V was trimmed by 1 base and J by 8 bases, leaving 14 bases between them. CDR1 and CDR2 from the germline V gene are LGHNA and YSLEER. The CDR3 coding sequence is TGCGCCAGCAGCCAAGTTCATAGGGACACGGAAAAACTGTTTTTT. Protein: CASSQVHRDTEKLFF.

This clone was seen only a few times. The rearrangement joins TRBV7-9 to TRBJ2-3, with 13 nucleotides matching TRBD2. The CDR3 is made up of 15 amino acids. Germline V gene sequence: CDR1 SEHNR, CDR2 FQNEAQ (reference sequence). Trimming removed 5 bases from V and 5 bases from J; junction bases left unmatched: 4. CDR3 in DNA: TGTGCCAGCAGCACCTGGACTAGCGGGGGAGATACGCAGTATTTT. It encodes CASSTWTSGGDTQYF. Supplemented by reference TRBV7-9 and TRBJ2-3, the full variable domain reads DTGVSQNPRHKITKRGQNVTFRCDPISEHNRLYWYRQTLGQGPEFLTYFQNEAQLEKSRLLSDRFSAERPKGSFSTLEIQRTEQGDSAMYLCASSTWTSGGDTQYFGPGTRLTVL.

The V gene is TRBV10-3, the J gene TRBJ2-5; 7 nucleotides align to TRBD2. The CDR3 runs to 19 residues. V lost 0 bases, J lost 2 bases, and 15 bases stayed unmatched. Germline CDR1 and CDR2: ENHRY and SYGVKD. CDR3 coding DNA: TGTGCCATCAGTGAGTCGGGAGGGTGGTGGGCCAGTGATCAAGAGACCCAGTACTTC. This sequence encodes CAISESGGWWASDQETQYF.

The rearrangement uses TRBV19 and TRBJ1-1, with TRBD1 matching over 9 bases. With V trimmed by 4 bases and J by 1 base, 4 bases remained unmatched. CDR3 length: 15 residues. The germline CDR1 and CDR2 sequences are LNHDA and SQIVND (reference sequence). The CDR3 coding sequence is TGTGCCAGTAGTAGACCGGGACAGGGGAACACTGAAGCTTTCTTT. Translation: CASSRPGQGNTEAFF.

The chain joins TRBV11-3 to TRBJ2-1; D not certain. The CDR3 is 12 amino acids. Trimming took 3 bases from V and 10 from J, leaving 10 bases between them. Germline V gene sequence: CDR1 SGHNT, CDR2 YENEEA. The CDR3 loop reads CASSLTRGEQFF. CDR3 bases: TGTGCCAGCAGCTTGACCCGCGGAGAGCAGTTCTTC.